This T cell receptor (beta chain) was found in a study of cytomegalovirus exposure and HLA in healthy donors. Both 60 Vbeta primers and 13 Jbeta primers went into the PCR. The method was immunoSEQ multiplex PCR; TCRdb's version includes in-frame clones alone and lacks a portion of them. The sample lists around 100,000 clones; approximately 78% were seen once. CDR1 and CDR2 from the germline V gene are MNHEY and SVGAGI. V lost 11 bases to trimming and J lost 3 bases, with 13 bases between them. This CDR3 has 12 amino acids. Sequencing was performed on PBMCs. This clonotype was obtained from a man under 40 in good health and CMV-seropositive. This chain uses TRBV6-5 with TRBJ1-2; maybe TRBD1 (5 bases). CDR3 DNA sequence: TGTGCCGGCGGAGGGACCTACTATGGCTACACCTTC. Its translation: CAGGGTYYGYTF.